The 14 T cell receptor beta chains below come from one sample, sequenced in a study of T cell repertoires in cytomegalovirus infection. These TCRs' antigens remain unknown. TCRdb re-analysed the reads in MiXCR, keeping a single row per CDR3 protein. This sample yields about 740,000 distinct CDR3 sequences, of which about 30% are seen a single time; about 20% belongs to the top ten. The sample in question was cultured PBMCs, obtained from culture after CMV antigen stimulation. All receptors come from a human donor in good health (CMV status not recorded). Some clones in this sample may be carry-over from other donors' samples.

J is TRBJ2-7 and V is TRBV6-6; no definite D call. Trimming removed 0 bases from V and 4 bases from J, with 13 bases in between. This CDR3 is 15 amino acids long. Germline CDR1 MNHNY, CDR2 SVGAGI (reference sequence). The CDR3, as DNA: TGTGCCAGCAGTTACTCGAAGGGTGTGCTTTACGAGCAGTACTTC. Translation: CASSYSKGVLYEQYF.

The sample holds a few counts of this clonotype. V gene TRBV12-3 or TRBV12-4 combines with J gene TRBJ1-2; D is undetermined. Trimming took 2 bases from V and 4 from J, leaving 8 bases between them. The CDR3 is made up of 13 amino acids. This chain's CDR3 is CASSLNRIYGYTF. The DNA of the CDR3 is TGTGCCAGCAGTTTAAACAGAATCTATGGCTACACCTTC.

This clonotype has just one count. The CDR3 here is CASSLGPHGTEAFF. The CDR3 bases are TGTGCCAGCAGCTTGGGCCCTCATGGTACTGAAGCTTTCTTT. This rearrangement joins TRBV5-6 to TRBJ1-1; no firm D call. V shed 0 bases and J shed 5 bases, with 11 bases lying between them. Germline CDR1 is SGHDT and CDR2 is YYEEEE. The CDR3 consists of 14 residues.

The chain has TRBV5-1 and TRBJ2-1, with unresolved D. V lost 0 bases and J 5 bases, leaving 15 bases between the germline ends. CDR1 SGHRS and CDR2 YFSETQ come from the germline V gene. This CDR3 is built from 16 residues. CDR3 amino acids: CASSLVSSLMNNEQFF. The CDR3 DNA is TGCGCCAGCAGCTTGGTCAGCTCCCTAATGAACAATGAGCAGTTCTTC.

This clonotype was seen a handful of times. The chain couples TRBV20-1 to TRBJ1-1, with a possible D match to TRBD1 (5 bases). Germline assignment: CDR1 DFQATT and CDR2 SNEGSKA (reference sequence). Trimming cost V 6 bases and J 1 base, with 18 bases left between them. The CDR3 loop spans 15 amino acids. The DNA for the CDR3 is TGCAGTGCCAAATCCCGGCGGGGCGCGAACACTGAAGCTTTCTTT. Its translation is CSAKSRRGANTEAFF.

This clonotype appeared a few times. The chain links TRBV7-2 to TRBJ2-5; TRBD2 might be the D (5 bases). The germline V gene has CDR1 SGHTA and CDR2 FQGNSA. V shed 7 bases and J shed 1 base, with 16 bases lying between them. There are 15 residues in the CDR3. The CDR3 reads CASNGANSGQETQYF. The CDR3 nucleotides are TGTGCCAGCAACGGCGCCAACAGCGGCCAAGAGACCCAGTACTTC.

This rearrangement joins TRBV12-3 or TRBV12-4 to TRBJ2-5; 7 nucleotides align to TRBD2. V shed 2 bases, J shed 2 bases, and the junction held 5 bases outside the gene matches. This CDR3 contains 15 residues. The CDR3 loop is CASSLLTAGQETQYF. CDR3 nucleotides: TGTGCCAGCAGTTTACTAACAGCGGGACAAGAGACCCAGTACTTC.

The chain has TRBV7-2 and TRBJ2-2; TRBD1 agrees at 8 bases. The CDR3 contains 16 residues. The J segment lost 5 bases and the V segment lost 5 bases, leaving 10 bases of the junction unmatched. CDR1 is SGHTA, CDR2 FQGNSA, per germline. The CDR3: CASSPRTGRPTGELFF. CDR3 in DNA: TGTGCCAGCAGCCCTAGGACAGGGAGGCCTACCGGGGAGCTGTTTTTT.

This clonotype came up many times. The rearrangement uses TRBV7-2 and TRBJ2-7, with a weak D call TRBD1 (6 bases). This CDR3 region has 12 residues. Germline V gene data show CDR1 as SGHTA and CDR2 as FQGNSA. V was shortened by 5 bases and J by 3 bases, with 8 bases between the two germline ends. The CDR3 sequence is CASSQDSYEQYF. For the CDR3, the DNA is TGTGCCAGCAGCCAGGACAGCTACGAGCAGTACTTC.

The chain joins TRBV2 to TRBJ2-1; either TRBD1 or TRBD2 may fit D (6 bases each). V was cut by 8 bases and J by 0 bases, with 17 bases left in between. Germline assignment: CDR1 SNHLY and CDR2 FYNNEI. This CDR3 comprises 16 residues. The chain's CDR3 is CASGTLEGDSYNEQFF. For the CDR3, the DNA is TGTGCCAGCGGGACTCTCGAGGGGGACTCCTACAATGAGCAGTTCTTC. Based on the CDR3 plus reference TRBV2 and TRBJ2-1, the full variable domain is EPEVTQTPSHQVTQMGQEVILRCVPISNHLYFYWYRQILGQKVEFLVSFYNNEISEKSEIFDDQFSVERPDGSNFTLKIRSTKLEDSAMYFCASGTLEGDSYNEQFFGPGTRLTVL.

Ten or more counts support this clonotype. J is TRBJ2-5 and V is TRBV7-6; TRBD1 aligns across 7 bases. With 2 bases clipped from V and 5 bases from J, the junction kept 11 bases outside the gene matches. Germline lookup yields CDR1 SGHVS and CDR2 FNYEAQ. The CDR3 sequence is 16 residues long. The CDR3 coding sequence is TGTGCCAGCAGCTTATCCCCAACAGGGGCGATCGAGACCCAGTACTTC. Translated: CASSLSPTGAIETQYF.

This rearrangement joins TRBV10-3 to TRBJ2-5, with no clear D. Germline assignment: CDR1 ENHRY and CDR2 SYGVKD. The CDR3 is made up of 15 amino acids. Trimming pared 0 bases from V and 2 bases from J, leaving 10 bases between. The CDR3 sequence: CAISESLGNQETQYF. CDR3 bases: TGTGCCATCAGTGAGTCGTTAGGGAATCAAGAGACCCAGTACTTC.

V usage is TRBV7-9 and J usage is TRBJ2-1; 10 bases agree with TRBD2. Germline V gene sequence: CDR1 SEHNR, CDR2 FQNEAQ (reference sequence). After removal of 3 bases from V and 8 bases from J, the junction contained 7 bases not matched to a gene. CDR3 size: 15 residues. In nucleotides, the CDR3 is TGTGCCAGCAGCTTTAGCGCTAGCGGGAGCTATGAGCAGTTCTTC. Translating it yields CASSFSASGSYEQFF. Full variable domain (outside the CDR3, taken from reference TRBV7-9 and TRBJ2-1): DTGVSQNPRHKITKRGQNVTFRCDPISEHNRLYWYRQTLGQGPEFLTYFQNEAQLEKSRLLSDRFSAERPKGSFSTLEIQRTEQGDSAMYLCASSFSASGSYEQFFGPGTRLTVL.

The chain carries TRBV7-6 and TRBJ2-1; 12 nucleotides align to TRBD1. The ends lost 4 bases at V and 3 bases at J; junction bases unmatched: 4. Germline-derived CDR1 and CDR2 are SGHVS and FNYEAQ. The CDR3 is 16 residues long. Here the CDR3 reads CASSSGQGAIYNEQFF. The CDR3 region has the DNA TGTGCCAGCAGCTCGGGACAGGGGGCCATCTACAATGAGCAGTTCTTC.